In this sample, the clone carrying this TCR beta chain turned up many times. Germline CDR1 reads MNHEY; CDR2 reads SVGAGI. The CDR3 is 15 residues long. The ends lost 7 bases at V and 6 bases at J; junction bases unmatched: 12. In the source study's methods: It was from reference gene primer amplification that nucleated cell counts were estimated. Sequencing was performed with immunoSEQ multiplex PCR; in TCRdb, only in-frame clones are kept and a portion is missing. V, J and clone size are those of that table, while D and trimming were read from the DNA. The repertoire has 300,000 to 350,000 clones, roughly 87% of them found once; the top ten carry under 1.3%. These data come from a study of blood T cell repertoires in COVID-19. Study as a whole: Acute and convalescent COVID-19 samples came from the United States, Italy and Spain.

Enrollees, about 18 to 100 years old, lived in 20 to 25 US areas. For recovered donors of Cohort 3, there were two negative PCRs, clearance, or symptom resolution. The material sequenced was PBMCs or T cells enriched from blood (not recorded which). The origin of this receptor is a woman aged 25 to 39 who had recovered from COVID-19. The J gene is TRBJ1-3, the V gene TRBV6-5, with TRBD1 matching 7 bases. Here the CDR3 DNA reads TGTGCCAGCACGGTCCTCAGGGGGAAGGAAAACACCATATATTTT. It specifies CASTVLRGKENTIYF.